The clone carrying this T cell receptor beta chain appeared once. What it binds is unknown. This sample is drawn from a study of CD4 T cells in relation to SARS-CoV-2 and coronaviruses. Turning to the study itself: Of the patients, roughly eight were male, 4 female, two Hispanic.

Whole-study results and caveats: Crossreactivity was assessed only for spike protein, not other viral proteins.

Data came from immunoSEQ multiplex PCR; TCRdb stores just in-frame clones and leaves some out. In the table there are 30,000 to 45,000 clones, roughly 88% of which are singletons. The sequence derives from an adult with COVID-19. The source material was memory CD4+ T cells from PBMCs.

The CDR3 bases are TGCGCCAGCAGCTTGGAGAGCGGGGGACCTTCCTACGAGCAGTACTTC. Translating it yields CASSLESGGPSYEQYF. The chain uses TRBV5-1 and TRBJ2-7, with 8 nucleotides matching TRBD2. This CDR3 has 16 amino acids. CDR1 is SGHRS, CDR2 YFSETQ, per germline. V lost 0 bases, J lost 1 base, and 6 bases stayed unmatched.